This T cell receptor (beta chain) was sequenced during a study of CD8 T cells in ankylosing spondylitis. Study-wide findings and caveats: Ankylosing spondylitis blood appeared to carry a characteristic TCR beta motif of several highly homologous variants.

A word on this clonotype: Its antigen is undetermined.

Using its own MiXCR run on the 5' RACE reads, TCRdb lists one record per CDR3 protein. The sample lists a few hundred thousand distinct CDR3 sequences, 9.5% to 12% seen once, with 5.5% to 8% in the top ten. The CDR3 has 13 amino acids. CDR1 and CDR2 from the germline V gene are LNHNV and YYDKDF (reference sequence). Trimming removed 0 bases from V and 6 bases from J, with 6 bases in between. The V gene is TRBV15, the J gene TRBJ2-1; no reliable D call. This clonotype was obtained from a male donor with ankylosing spondylitis or in good health (not recorded which). The sample comprised blood, either unsorted or a sorted T cell fraction (not recorded which). The CDR3: CATSRDFGNEQFF. As DNA, the CDR3 is TGTGCCACCAGCAGAGATTTTGGCAATGAGCAGTTCTTC. The whole variable domain, remainder taken from reference TRBV15 and TRBJ2-1, is DAMVIQNPRYQVTQFGKPVTLSCSQTLNHNVMYWYQQKSSQAPKLLFHYYDKDFNNEADTPDNFQSRRPNTSFCFLDIRSPGLGDTAMYLCATSRDFGNEQFFGPGTRLTVL.